This TCR beta chain comes out of a study of identical twins. General study findings and limits: The models systematically underestimated how much out-of-frame TCR alpha was shared in monozygotic twins. With abundant cord blood beta clonotypes, insertions were fewer; memory repertoires showed no such pattern.

A note on this clonotype: Its antigen is still unknown.

TCRdb redid the calling of the 5' RACE reads with MiXCR, one entry per CDR3 protein. Of about 690,000 distinct CDR3 sequences listed, roughly 20% are singletons. CDR3 size: 12 residues. V was cut by 7 bases and J by 9 bases, with 14 bases left in between. The same data also went into a second study, on T cells expressing NK-cell markers. From that study: Sorted CD3+CD56+NKG2C+, CD3+CD56+NKG2C- and CD3+CD56-NKG2C+ T cells provided the TCR beta repertoires. Several of the experiments relied on an anti-gamma-delta TCR antibody so that only alpha-beta TCR T cells were sorted.

The receptor's source is a young woman in good health. The specimen was PBMCs. The genes are TRBV12-3 or TRBV12-4 and TRBJ2-3; D is uncertain. The DNA of the CDR3 is TGTGCCAGCACCCCACGGGCCTCCACGCAGTATTTT. Encoded protein: CASTPRASTQYF.